The next 20 T cell receptor beta chains were all read from a single sample in a study of OX40 agonist ivuxolimab in advanced cancers. Only in-frame clones appear in the TCRdb table, and some are missing; sequencing was by immunoSEQ multiplex PCR. This table holds some 50,000 clones, 80% to 85% found once. The sequenced sample was CD4+ or CD8+ T cells sorted from blood, obtained in a trial of the OX40 agonist ivuxolimab. Receptors were obtained from an adult with an advanced solid tumor such as melanoma, head and neck, liver or kidney cancer.

The chain employs TRBV19 and TRBJ1-2, with 10 nucleotides matching TRBD1. Germline-derived CDR1 and CDR2 are LNHDA and SQIVND (reference sequence). The V segment lost 7 bases and the J segment 6 bases; nucleotides outside the gene matches: 11. CDR3 length: 15 residues. Here the CDR3 reads CASTLNRGQGNGYTF. The CDR3, as DNA: TGTGCCAGTACCCTCAACCGGGGACAGGGGAATGGCTACACCTTC.

This chain connects TRBV27 to TRBJ1-1, with 8 bases fitting TRBD1. Germline V gene sequence: CDR1 MNHEY, CDR2 SMNVEV (reference sequence). There are 14 residues in the CDR3. Losses at the gene ends were 2 bases for V and 4 bases for J; bases not matched to a gene: 3. The CDR3: CASSLAGGGTEAFF. CDR3 bases: TGTGCCAGCAGTTTAGCAGGGGGCGGCACTGAAGCTTTCTTT.

Turning to this clone: One junction end does not reproduce the germline sequence, and a read error may be involved. The chain has TRBV4-1 and TRBJ2-3; 8 nucleotides align to TRBD2. This CDR3 region has 16 residues. Germline CDR1 is MGHRA and CDR2 is YSYEKL. The CDR3 loop reads CASSQVRREGADTQYF. In DNA, the CDR3 is TGTGCCAGCAGCCAAGTCCGACGGGAGGGAGCAGATACGCAGTATTTT.

The chain links TRBV13 to TRBJ2-1; a possible D gene is TRBD2 (5 bases). The germline CDR1 and CDR2 sequences are PRHDT and FYEKMQ (reference sequence). The CDR3 loop spans 16 amino acids. The V end was cut by 4 bases, the J end by 1 base, with 14 bases between. CDR3 sequence reads: CASSYLRGRSYNEQFF. The CDR3 coding sequence is TGTGCCAGCAGCTACCTCCGGGGAAGATCCTACAATGAGCAGTTCTTC.

This chain links TRBV7-9 with TRBJ2-3, with a tentative D call TRBD1 (6 bases). The germline V gene has CDR1 SEHNR and CDR2 FQNEAQ (reference sequence). Trimming stripped 5 bases from V and 7 bases from J, with 19 bases between. The CDR3 runs to 15 residues. Written as DNA, the CDR3 is TGTGCCAGCAGCCCCGAAGGGGGTCGGGCTTATACGCAGTATTTT. Encoded protein: CASSPEGGRAYTQYF. The full variable domain, in which reference TRBV7-9 and TRBJ2-3 provide the parts outside the CDR3, is DTGVSQNPRHKITKRGQNVTFRCDPISEHNRLYWYRQTLGQGPEFLTYFQNEAQLEKSRLLSDRFSAERPKGSFSTLEIQRTEQGDSAMYLCASSPEGGRAYTQYFGPGTRLTVL.

This chain uses TRBV4-1 with TRBJ1-5; D possibly corresponds to TRBD1 (5 bases). The CDR3 totals 15 residues. CDR1 MGHRA and CDR2 YSYEKL come from the germline V gene. Trimming pared 4 bases from V and 0 bases from J, leaving 10 bases between. The chain's CDR3 is CASSPWQGSNQPQHF. As DNA, the CDR3 is TGCGCCAGCAGCCCGTGGCAGGGTAGCAATCAGCCCCAGCATTTT.

V gene TRBV19 combines with J gene TRBJ2-2; tentative D call: TRBD1 (6 bases). The germline CDR1 and CDR2 sequences are LNHDA and SQIVND (reference sequence). This CDR3 has 17 amino acids. The V gene lost 0 bases and the J gene lost 2 bases, with 13 bases spanning the gap. CDR3 region: CASSIDGAQGNTGELFF. CDR3 DNA sequence: TGTGCCAGTAGTATAGATGGAGCACAGGGAAACACCGGGGAGCTGTTTTTT. Together with reference TRBV19 and TRBJ2-2, the CDR3 gives the full variable domain: DGGITQSPKYLFRKEGQNVTLSCEQNLNHDAMYWYRQDPGQGLRLIYYSQIVNDFQKGDIAEGYSVSREKKESFPLTVTSAQKNPTAFYLCASSIDGAQGNTGELFFGEGSRLTVL.

The rearrangement links TRBV7-2 to TRBJ1-4, with D perhaps matching TRBD1 (6 bases). The V end was cut by 5 bases, the J end by 2 bases, with 12 bases between. CDR3 length: 15 residues. Germline-derived CDR1 and CDR2 are SGHTA and FQGNSA. The CDR3 DNA sequence: TGTGCCAGCAGCCCAGGGGCAATTACTAATGAAAAACTGTTTTTT. It codes for CASSPGAITNEKLFF.

V is TRBV6-5 and J is TRBJ1-2, with D possibly being TRBD1 (6 bases). The CDR3 spans 14 residues. Trimming removed 6 bases from V and 0 bases from J, with 11 bases in between. The germline CDR1 and CDR2 sequences are MNHEY and SVGAGI. The CDR3 coding sequence is TGTGCCAGCAGCCCAGGGGTCTCTAACTATGGCTACACCTTC. It codes for CASSPGVSNYGYTF.

The rearrangement joins TRBV5-7 to TRBJ1-4, with D perhaps matching TRBD1 (6 bases). TRBV5-7 is known as an ORF, though its function is uncertain. The CDR3 loop spans 15 amino acids. V dropped 4 bases and J dropped 3 bases, with 13 bases sitting between them. The CDR3 bases are TGTGCCAGCAGCCAGAAAAAGGGGGCTAATGAAAAACTGTTTTTT. This encodes CASSQKKGANEKLFF.

The CDR3 DNA reads as TGTGCCAGCAGTCAGGGGGGAAAGTACGAGCAGTACGTC. This sequence encodes CASSQGGKYEQYV. The rearrangement links TRBV28 to TRBJ2-7; weak D call: TRBD1 (7 bases). Per the germline V gene, CDR1 is MDHEN and CDR2 is SYDVKM. V was shortened by 5 bases and J by 4 bases, with 12 bases between the two germline ends. The CDR3 loop spans 13 amino acids.

The V and J genes are TRBV11-2 and TRBJ1-5; D unresolved. This CDR3 region has 14 residues. Germline CDR1 SGHAT, CDR2 FQNNGV. Trimming pared 0 bases from V and 1 base from J, leaving 4 bases between. The CDR3 DNA sequence: TGTGCCAGCAGCTTAGATCTCAGCAATCAGCCCCAGCATTTT. This encodes CASSLDLSNQPQHF.

V gene TRBV27 combines with J gene TRBJ2-6; D is tentatively TRBD1 or TRBD2 (5 bases each). Per germline, CDR1 MNHEY and CDR2 SMNVEV (reference sequence). Trimming cost V 5 bases and J 0 bases, with 8 bases left between them. CDR3 length: 15 amino acids. The CDR3 region has the DNA TGTGCCAGCAGTGCCGGGACCTCTGGGGCCAACGTCCTGACTTTC. Translating gives CASSAGTSGANVLTF.

J is TRBJ2-1 and V is TRBV28, with a tentative D call TRBD2 (6 bases). Trimming took 2 bases from V and 5 from J, leaving 10 bases between them. Germline loops: CDR1 MDHEN, CDR2 SYDVKM. The CDR3 runs 14 residues. The chain's CDR3 is CASSLGDFNNEQFF. Here the CDR3 DNA reads TGTGCCAGCAGTTTAGGGGACTTTAACAATGAGCAGTTCTTC.

The chain recombines TRBV27 with TRBJ2-1; D may match TRBD1 or TRBD2 (5 bases each). CDR3 size: 16 residues. Germline V CDR1 and CDR2: MNHEY, SMNVEV (reference sequence). Trimming pared 2 bases from V and 4 bases from J, leaving 15 bases between. CDR3 DNA: TGTGCCAGCAGTTTAACGGGGTTTGGGGGATACAATGAGCAGTTCTTC. Its protein is CASSLTGFGGYNEQFF.

CDR3 sequence: CASSLSHGGGYTF. The CDR3 bases are TGTGCCAGCAGTTTATCGCATGGGGGAGGCTACACCTTC. J is TRBJ1-2 and V is TRBV27; perhaps TRBD1 as D (5 bases). Per germline, CDR1 MNHEY and CDR2 SMNVEV (reference sequence). Trimming cost V 0 bases and J 8 bases, with 10 bases left between them. The CDR3 extends over 13 amino acids.

Here the CDR3 reads CASSLSQGAYNEQFF. The CDR3 bases are TGTGCCAGCAGCTTGTCACAGGGGGCGTACAATGAGCAGTTCTTC. The chain recombines TRBV7-9 with TRBJ2-1, with TRBD1 matching 9 bases. CDR1 SEHNR and CDR2 FQNEAQ come from the germline V gene (reference sequence). The CDR3 extends over 15 amino acids. V gave up 3 bases and J gave up 4 bases; unmatched junction bases: 4. Filled out from reference TRBV7-9 and TRBJ2-1, the complete variable domain reads DTGVSQNPRHKITKRGQNVTFRCDPISEHNRLYWYRQTLGQGPEFLTYFQNEAQLEKSRLLSDRFSAERPKGSFSTLEIQRTEQGDSAMYLCASSLSQGAYNEQFFGPGTRLTVL.

The chain couples TRBV5-1 to TRBJ2-1; D gene unclear. The germline gives CDR1 SGHRS, CDR2 YFSETQ. V was clipped by 5 bases and J by 0 bases, with 12 bases between them. The CDR3 has 15 amino acids. The CDR3 spells CASRSGPSSYNEQFF. CDR3 sequence (DNA): TGCGCCAGCAGGTCCGGACCTTCCTCCTACAATGAGCAGTTCTTC.

J is TRBJ2-7 and V is TRBV27, with D tentatively TRBD2 (6 bases). Germline V gene sequence: CDR1 MNHEY, CDR2 SMNVEV (reference sequence). The CDR3 consists of 14 residues. V lost 4 bases and J lost 3, with 13 bases in between. In DNA, the CDR3 is TGTGCCAGCAGTTCAAGGGGCGGGAACTACGAGCAGTACGTC. Its protein is CASSSRGGNYEQYV.

The CDR3 DNA sequence: TGTGCCAGCAGTTACTCAGAGGGGTTTGATGAAAAACTGTTTTTT. It yields the protein CASSYSEGFDEKLFF. This chain connects TRBV6-5 to TRBJ1-4; D is possibly TRBD1 (5 bases). This CDR3 contains 15 residues. Deletions cut 0 bases from V and 6 bases from J, with 11 bases between. Germline V gives CDR1 MNHEY, CDR2 SVGAGI.